The 32 T cell receptor beta chains in this list originate from one sample, sequenced in a study of T cell changes during pregnancy in multiple sclerosis. TCRdb's table, derived via immunoSEQ multiplex PCR, lists solely in-frame clones and lacks some. The table records about 66,000 clones, 90% of them present only once. The specimen was peripheral blood, collected in the third trimester of pregnancy. The source of these receptors is a female donor with multiple sclerosis, enrolled in a pregnancy study.

The chain is built from TRBV9 and TRBJ1-2; 10 positions match TRBD1. The V gene end was trimmed by 3 bases and the J gene end by 7 bases; junction bases not matched to a gene: 0. Germline CDR1 is SGDLS and CDR2 is YYNGEE. This CDR3 has 12 residues. For the CDR3, the DNA is TGTGCCAGCAGCGGACAGGGGGCTGGCTACACCTTC. This encodes CASSGQGAGYTF.

The chain employs TRBV29-1 and TRBJ1-1, with D tentatively TRBD1 (6 bases). Germline values: CDR1 SQVTM, CDR2 ANQGSEA. CDR3 length equals 12 residues. Trimming removed 7 bases from V and 1 base from J, with 10 bases in between. In DNA form, the CDR3 reads TGCAGCGGGACAGTACGGAACACTGAAGCTTTCTTT. It codes for CSGTVRNTEAFF.

V gene TRBV7-9 combines with J gene TRBJ2-5; TRBD2 might be the D (5 bases). Per germline, CDR1 SEHNR and CDR2 FQNEAQ (reference sequence). The CDR3 runs to 13 residues. V was trimmed by 6 bases and J by 3 bases, leaving 11 bases between them. In nucleotides, the CDR3 is TGTGCCAGCAGACAAACTAGAAAAGAGACCCAGTACTTC. Protein: CASRQTRKETQYF.

The chain has TRBV4-3 and TRBJ2-7; 9 bases match TRBD1. Losses at the gene ends were 3 bases for V and 7 bases for J; bases not matched to a gene: 13. Germline-derived CDR1 and CDR2 are LGHNA and YSLEER. The length of the CDR3 is 16 residues. Written as DNA, the CDR3 is TGCGCCAGCAGCCAGGATTGGGGGGACAGGGTCGGTGAGCAGTACTTC. Translated: CASSQDWGDRVGEQYF.

V usage is TRBV7-9 and J usage is TRBJ1-5, with 8 bases that match TRBD1. CDR1 SEHNR and CDR2 FQNEAQ come from the germline V gene (reference sequence). Trimming removed 3 bases from V and 6 bases from J; junction bases left unmatched: 4. This CDR3 region has 14 residues. CDR3 sequence: CASSFDRGSQPQHF. The CDR3 nucleotides read TGTGCCAGCAGCTTTGACAGGGGTAGTCAGCCCCAGCATTTT. The full variable domain, in which reference TRBV7-9 and TRBJ1-5 provide the parts outside the CDR3, is DTGVSQNPRHKITKRGQNVTFRCDPISEHNRLYWYRQTLGQGPEFLTYFQNEAQLEKSRLLSDRFSAERPKGSFSTLEIQRTEQGDSAMYLCASSFDRGSQPQHFGDGTRLSIL.

The CDR3 nucleotides are TGTGCCAGCAGCGGATTAGAGACTAGCGGACTATACGAGCAGTACTTC. Protein: CASSGLETSGLYEQYF. The chain joins TRBV5-4 to TRBJ2-7; TRBD2 aligns across 9 bases. CDR1 and CDR2 from the germline V gene are SGHNT and YYREEE (reference sequence). The CDR3 is 16 amino acids. Unmatched junction bases numbered 12, after V lost 4 bases and J lost 4 bases.

V usage is TRBV19 and J usage is TRBJ2-7, with TRBD1 matching 10 bases. V was clipped by 6 bases and J by 3 bases; unmatched bases: 8. The CDR3 is made up of 15 amino acids. From germline, CDR1 is LNHDA and CDR2 SQIVND (reference sequence). CDR3 nucleotides: TGTGCCAGTAGCATGGCCGGGACAGGGGACTACGAGCAGTACTTC. This gives the protein CASSMAGTGDYEQYF.

J is TRBJ1-5 and V is TRBV7-6; D not resolved. V was shortened by 5 bases and J by 1 base, with 9 bases between the two germline ends. The CDR3 runs 14 residues. Germline assignment: CDR1 SGHVS and CDR2 FNYEAQ. The CDR3 loop is CASSAHWSNQPQHF. The DNA of the CDR3 is TGTGCCAGCAGCGCGCACTGGAGCAATCAGCCCCAGCATTTT.

This clone showed up just once. The rearrangement links TRBV7-2 to TRBJ1-4; D possibly corresponds to TRBD1 (6 bases). CDR1 is SGHTA, CDR2 FQGNSA, per germline. The length of the CDR3 is 14 residues. The V and J ends lost 6 bases and 5 bases respectively, with 13 bases between them. This CDR3 reads CASRNSGENEKLFF. Here the CDR3 DNA reads TGTGCCAGCAGAAACTCAGGGGAAAATGAAAAACTGTTTTTT.

The V gene is TRBV19, the J gene TRBJ1-1; 9 bases fit TRBD1. The CDR3 contains 17 residues. CDR1 LNHDA and CDR2 SQIVND come from the germline V gene (reference sequence). Trimming removed 6 bases from V and 1 base from J; junction bases left unmatched: 12. CDR3 sequence (DNA): TGTGCCAGTAGCGCTTTCCAAGGACAGGGGAAGAACACTGAAGCTTTCTTT. Encoded protein: CASSAFQGQGKNTEAFF.

The CDR3 nucleotides are TGTGCCAGCGCCGGGGGGAACACCGGGGAGCTGTTTTTT. The encoded protein is CASAGGNTGELFF. The chain employs TRBV19 and TRBJ2-2, with a weak D call TRBD2 (6 bases). Trimming removed 9 bases from V and 1 base from J, with 9 bases in between. CDR1 is LNHDA and CDR2 is SQIVND in the germline V gene (reference sequence). There are 13 residues in the CDR3.

The CDR3 bases are TGTGCCAGCAGCTTAACAGGACAGGGGGTGGGTGTCGACTATGGCTACACCTTC. This sequence encodes CASSLTGQGVGVDYGYTF. The chain recombines TRBV7-3 with TRBJ1-2, with 10 bases lining up with TRBD1. J gave up 3 bases and V 0 bases, and 10 bases lay outside the gene matches. Per the germline V gene, CDR1 is SGHTA and CDR2 is FQGTGA. This CDR3 has 18 amino acids.

This clone was seen just once. The chain employs TRBV11-2 and TRBJ1-1; the D gene is possibly TRBD1 (5 bases). This CDR3 is 17 amino acids long. Trimming removed 2 bases from V and 1 base from J, with 17 bases in between. Germline CDR1 SGHAT, CDR2 FQNNGV. The CDR3 sequence is CASSLQSWGVTNTEAFF. The DNA for the CDR3 is TGTGCCAGCAGCTTACAGAGTTGGGGCGTGACGAACACTGAAGCTTTCTTT.

The chain employs TRBV4-1 and TRBJ2-5, with TRBD2 matching 8 bases. V shed 4 bases, J shed 3 bases, and the junction held 7 bases outside the gene matches. There are 15 residues in the CDR3. Germline V gives CDR1 MGHRA, CDR2 YSYEKL. CDR3 DNA sequence: TGCGCCAGCAGCCCTTTAGAACTAGCGGAAGAGACCCAGTACTTC. Its protein is CASSPLELAEETQYF.

This clone was recorded only once. This chain uses TRBV11-1 with TRBJ2-2, with a possible D match to TRBD2 (6 bases). Trimming stripped 3 bases from V and 0 bases from J, with 8 bases between. The germline V gene has CDR1 SGHAT and CDR2 FQDESV (reference sequence). This CDR3 is 15 amino acids long. As DNA, the CDR3 is TGTGCCAGCAGCTTCGGGGGAACGAACACCGGGGAGCTGTTTTTT. This sequence encodes CASSFGGTNTGELFF.

The chain has TRBV5-1 and TRBJ2-5; TRBD2 aligns across 9 bases. CDR3 length: 16 residues. Trimming took 4 bases from V and 1 from J; bases not matched to a gene: 8. Looked up from germline, CDR1 is SGHRS and CDR2 is YFSETQ. As DNA, the CDR3 is TGCGCCAGCAGCATCCCTAGCGGGGCCCCCCAAGAGACCCAGTACTTC. Translated: CASSIPSGAPQETQYF.

CDR3 nucleotides: TGTGCCAGCAGCGGGGGTGGGAGCGGGGGTTTCGATGAGCAGTTCTTC. Its translation: CASSGGGSGGFDEQFF. This chain uses TRBV9 with TRBJ2-1, with TRBD2 matching 8 bases. This CDR3 comprises 16 residues. Germline V gene lookup returns CDR1 SGDLS and CDR2 YYNGEE. Unmatched junction bases numbered 13, after V lost 3 bases and J lost 8 bases.

The V call is TRBV5-1, the J call TRBJ2-1, with 12 nucleotides matching TRBD2. V lost 4 bases and J lost 3; bases outside the gene matches: 11. The germline CDR1 and CDR2 sequences are SGHRS and YFSETQ. The CDR3 extends over 18 amino acids. In DNA, the CDR3 is TGCGCCAGCAGCCCACGGACTAGCGGGAATCCTTTCTACAATGAGCAGTTCTTC. Residues: CASSPRTSGNPFYNEQFF. Full variable domain (rest looked up from reference TRBV5-1 and TRBJ2-1): KAGVTQTPRYLIKTRGQQVTLSCSPISGHRSVSWYQQTPGQGLQFLFEYFSETQRNKGNFPGRFSGRQFSNSRSEMNVSTLELGDSALYLCASSPRTSGNPFYNEQFFGPGTRLTVL.

The chain uses TRBV5-1 and TRBJ2-7, with 9 bases fitting TRBD1. Germline CDR1 and CDR2: SGHRS and YFSETQ. V shed 4 bases, J shed 3 bases, and the junction held 8 bases outside the gene matches. The CDR3 has 15 residues. The CDR3 protein is CASSPVGQGIYEQYF. CDR3 DNA sequence: TGCGCCAGCAGCCCCGTCGGACAGGGGATCTACGAGCAGTACTTC.

The chain recombines TRBV30 with TRBJ2-7, with a possible D match to TRBD2 (5 bases). Germline V lookup: CDR1 GTSNPN, CDR2 SVGIG (reference sequence). This CDR3 has 11 residues. Trimming left V 2 bases short and J 6 bases short, with 8 bases between. The CDR3 loop is CAWSSGVEQYF. The CDR3 DNA reads TGTGCCTGGAGTTCCGGGGTCGAGCAGTACTTC.

The chain couples TRBV11-2 to TRBJ2-7; D may be TRBD1 (6 bases). Germline CDR1 SGHAT, CDR2 FQNNGV. V lost 1 base and J 3 bases, leaving 10 bases between the germline ends. This CDR3 spans 14 amino acids. For the CDR3, the DNA is TGTGCCAGCAGCTTAGGAGGACAGTACTACGAGCAGTACTTC. Amino acid sequence: CASSLGGQYYEQYF. Variable domain in full (rest from reference TRBV11-2 and TRBJ2-7): EAGVAQSPRYKIIEKRQSVAFWCNPISGHATLYWYQQILGQGPKLLIQFQNNGVVDDSQLPKDRFSAERLKGVDSTLKIQPAKLEDSAVYLCASSLGGQYYEQYFGPGTRLTVT.

In its sample, this clone was seen once. CDR3 bases: TGCGCCAGCAGCCAGGGGGGGATTGAAGCTTTCTTT. Its protein is CASSQGGIEAFF. The rearrangement uses TRBV4-1 and TRBJ1-1; tentative D call: TRBD1 (5 bases). CDR3 size: 12 residues. Germline lookup yields CDR1 MGHRA and CDR2 YSYEKL. The germline V and J ends were trimmed by 3 bases and 7 bases, with 9 bases remaining between them.

The chain has TRBV2 and TRBJ1-3; D is possibly TRBD1 (6 bases). Germline V CDR1 and CDR2: SNHLY, FYNNEI. This CDR3 contains 15 residues. Trimming stripped 6 bases from V and 0 bases from J, with 12 bases between. In DNA form, the CDR3 reads TGTGCCAGCAGGGACAGACAGACCTCTGGAAACACCATATATTTT. This sequence encodes CASRDRQTSGNTIYF.

The chain joins TRBV5-1 to TRBJ2-6; the match to TRBD1 covers 9 bases. Germline V CDR1 and CDR2: SGHRS, YFSETQ. The CDR3 spans 19 residues. Trimming cost V 1 base and J 0 bases; bases outside gene matches: 8. CDR3: CASSLTGQGTFSGANVLTF. The CDR3 DNA is TGCGCCAGCAGCTTGACAGGACAGGGGACCTTCTCTGGGGCCAACGTCCTGACTTTC.

This clone was found once. The V and J genes are TRBV30 and TRBJ2-4, with a weak D call TRBD2 (7 bases). The CDR3 extends over 14 amino acids. The germline V gene has CDR1 GTSNPN and CDR2 SVGIG (reference sequence). Deletions cut 0 bases from V and 5 bases from J, with 11 bases between. CDR3 in DNA: TGTGCCTGGAGTGTACGGGGGGCCCAAAACATTCAGTACTTC. Protein: CAWSVRGAQNIQYF.

V usage is TRBV30 and J usage is TRBJ2-5; D might be TRBD2 (7 bases). There are 15 residues in the CDR3. CDR1 and CDR2 (germline): GTSNPN, SVGIG (reference sequence). Trimming stripped 5 bases from V and 1 base from J, with 17 bases between. The CDR3 protein is CAWGLGGGFQETQYF. Written as DNA, the CDR3 is TGTGCCTGGGGTTTAGGGGGGGGCTTCCAAGAGACCCAGTACTTC.

This clone was found a few times. The genes are TRBV14 and TRBJ1-1, with D tentatively TRBD1 (6 bases). Germline CDR1 reads SGHDN; CDR2 reads FVKESK. This CDR3 is 13 amino acids long. Trimming left V 5 bases short and J 0 bases short, with 7 bases between. CDR3 in amino acids: CASSTGLNTEAFF. DNA of the CDR3: TGTGCCAGCAGCACAGGGTTGAACACTGAAGCTTTCTTT.

This chain joins TRBV5-1 and TRBJ2-7; D is perhaps TRBD2 (6 bases). This CDR3 region has 11 residues. Trimming took off 6 bases at V and 4 bases at J, with 8 bases between the two ends. The germline V gene has CDR1 SGHRS and CDR2 YFSETQ. CDR3 sequence: CASTGGYEQYF. The CDR3 coding sequence is TGCGCCAGCACCGGGGGATACGAGCAGTACTTC.

The chain combines TRBV2 with TRBJ2-6; D unclear. This CDR3 is 15 amino acids long. Germline V gene data show CDR1 as SNHLY and CDR2 as FYNNEI. V gave up 3 bases and J gave up 0 bases, with 6 bases separating them. Written as DNA, the CDR3 is TGTGCCAGCAGTGAGCTACCCTCTGGGGCCAACGTCCTGACTTTC. Its protein is CASSELPSGANVLTF.

This chain links TRBV9 with TRBJ2-3, with TRBD2 matching 7 bases. CDR3 length equals 16 residues. The V segment lost 4 bases and the J segment 2 bases; nucleotides outside the gene matches: 10. Germline CDR1 and CDR2: SGDLS and YYNGEE. CDR3 sequence reads: CASSLRLAESTDTQYF. CDR3 bases: TGTGCCAGCAGCCTCCGACTAGCAGAATCCACAGATACGCAGTATTTT. The entire variable domain, with the rest obtained from reference TRBV9 and TRBJ2-3, is as follows: DSGVTQTPKHLITATGQRVTLRCSPRSGDLSVYWYQQSLDQGLQFLIQYYNGEERAKGNILERFSAQQFPDLHSELNLSSLELGDSALYFCASSLRLAESTDTQYFGPGTRLTVL.

In this sample, this clone turned up a few times. This chain joins TRBV11-2 and TRBJ1-6; D unresolved. V lost 6 bases and J lost 4, with 10 bases in between. The CDR3 runs to 14 residues. Germline V gene lookup returns CDR1 SGHAT and CDR2 FQNNGV. The CDR3 protein is CASSTPSYNSPLHF. In nucleotides, the CDR3 is TGTGCCAGCAGTACTCCCTCTTATAATTCACCCCTCCACTTT.

The genes are TRBV7-9 and TRBJ2-5; D may be TRBD2 (6 bases). This CDR3 has 14 residues. In germline, CDR1 is SEHNR, CDR2 FQNEAQ (reference sequence). With 4 bases removed from V and 2 bases from J, the gap between germline ends came to 11 bases. Here the CDR3 DNA reads TGTGCCAGCAGCTATACGGGGGTACAAGAGACCCAGTACTTC. Protein sequence: CASSYTGVQETQYF.